The 30 T cell receptor beta chains below come from one sample, sequenced in a study of CD8+CD57+ T cells in acquired aplastic anemia. Genomic DNA served as template for TCR beta VDJ and CDR3 profiling. TCRdb reanalysed the reads using MiXCR and keeps one entry per CDR3 protein. The table includes roughly 170,000 distinct CDR3 sequences, around 50% detected once. Individuals selected for sequencing had exhibited CD8+CD57+ cell expansion on flow cytometry. What was sequenced was sorted CD4+, CD8+, or CD8+CD57+ T cells (not recorded which) from PBMCs. The source of these receptors is a human donor with aplastic anemia.

This chain uses TRBV20-1 with TRBJ1-1; D remains ambiguous. CDR1 is DFQATT, CDR2 SNEGSKA, per germline (reference sequence). Trimming took 6 bases from V and 1 from J, leaving 15 bases between them. The CDR3 spans 14 residues. DNA of the CDR3: TGCAGTGCCAATCGTGGGGATTCGAACACTGAAGCTTTCTTT. It specifies CSANRGDSNTEAFF.

The V gene is TRBV7-3, the J gene TRBJ1-1; TRBD1 is a possible D gene (5 bases). The CDR3 runs 15 residues. Germline V gives CDR1 SGHTA, CDR2 FQGTGA. Between the trimmed V and J ends, which lost 1 base and 3 bases, there was a span of 12 bases. In DNA, the CDR3 is TGTGCCAGCAGCTTAATGGGGGGATGGGACACTGAAGCTTTCTTT. Its translation is CASSLMGGWDTEAFF.

This clonotype was picked up many times. A much larger clone lies a single base off, so this may be a read error. The chain is built from TRBV6-1 and TRBJ2-3; no definite D call. V was trimmed by 7 bases and J by 3 bases, leaving 5 bases between them. Germline V CDR1 and CDR2: MNHNS, SASEGT. CDR3 length: 11 residues. The CDR3 region is CASTQTDTQYF. As DNA, the CDR3 is TGTGCCAGCACCCAGACAGATACGCAGTATTTT.

The chain couples TRBV20-1 to TRBJ2-7; D remains ambiguous. V lost 3 bases and J lost 3, with 6 bases in between. This CDR3 is 11 amino acids long. CDR1 DFQATT and CDR2 SNEGSKA come from the germline V gene (reference sequence). The CDR3 loop reads CSASANYEQYF. The CDR3 DNA reads TGCAGTGCTAGTGCTAACTACGAGCAGTACTTC.

Regarding this clonotype: Since no conserved phenylalanine or tryptophan closes the CDR3, a read error is the likely cause. The chain carries TRBV20-1 and TRBJ2-1; 9 nucleotides agree with TRBD2. The junction had 5 bases not matched to a gene; V was cut back by 2 bases and J by 6 bases. The CDR3 has 14 residues. Germline lookup yields CDR1 DFQATT and CDR2 SNEGSKA (reference sequence). CDR3 sequence reads: CSARPTSGPNEQFL. CDR3 bases: TGCAGTGCTAGACCGACTAGCGGTCCCAATGAGCAGTTCCTC.

Of note for this clonotype: A much bigger clone sits one base away, suggesting this may be a read error. The chain links TRBV5-1 to TRBJ2-5; D is unclear. CDR3 length equals 12 residues. Germline lookup yields CDR1 SGHRS and CDR2 YFSETQ. Written as DNA, the CDR3 is TGCGCCGGCAGCTTAGGTAGGGAGACCCAGTACTTC. Encoded protein: CAGSLGRETQYF. The variable domain in full, with the rest retrieved from reference TRBV5-1 and TRBJ2-5, is KAGVTQTPRYLIKTRGQQVTLSCSPISGHRSVSWYQQTPGQGLQFLFEYFSETQRNKGNFPGRFSGRQFSNSRSEMNVSTLELGDSALYLCAGSLGRETQYFGPGTRLLVL.

This clonotype was found many times. The V call is TRBV9, the J call TRBJ1-1, with unresolved D. In germline, CDR1 is SGDLS, CDR2 YYNGEE. V shed 0 bases and J shed 2 bases, with 8 bases lying between them. The CDR3 extends over 14 amino acids. CDR3 protein: CASSVAWSNTEAFF. In DNA, the CDR3 is TGTGCCAGCAGCGTAGCTTGGAGTAACACTGAAGCTTTCTTT.

This chain links TRBV7-3 with TRBJ2-1, with 11 bases matching TRBD2. The CDR3 loop spans 17 amino acids. Trimming cost V 1 base and J 5 bases; bases outside gene matches: 7. CDR1 is SGHTA, CDR2 FQGTGA, per germline. The CDR3 loop is CASSLRASSGRDNEQFF. The CDR3 region has the DNA TGTGCCAGCAGCTTAAGGGCGAGTAGCGGGAGGGACAATGAGCAGTTCTTC. The variable domain in full, with the rest retrieved from reference TRBV7-3 and TRBJ2-1, is GAGVSQTPSNKVTEKGKYVELRCDPISGHTALYWYRQSLGQGPEFLIYFQGTGAADDSGLPNDRFFAVRPEGSVSTLKIQRTERGDSAVYLCASSLRASSGRDNEQFFGPGTRLTVL.

This clonotype was seen only a few times. The rearrangement uses TRBV5-6 and TRBJ2-3, with D possibly matching TRBD2 (6 bases). The length of the CDR3 is 15 residues. The germline V gene encodes CDR1 SGHDT and CDR2 YYEEEE. Trimming removed 0 bases from V and 2 bases from J, with 10 bases in between. The CDR3 DNA sequence: TGTGCCAGCAGCTTGGAGTGCGGGGCCACAGATACGCAGTATTTT. It yields the protein CASSLECGATDTQYF.

The chain has TRBV7-6 and TRBJ2-1, with 16 bases that match TRBD2. The trim removed 0 bases at V and 10 bases at J, leaving 0 bases unmatched. The CDR3 is 15 residues long. Per germline, CDR1 SGHVS and CDR2 FNYEAQ. Here the CDR3 reads CASSLAGLAGGEQFF. The CDR3 DNA follows: TGTGCCAGCAGCTTAGCGGGACTAGCGGGGGGGGAGCAGTTCTTC.

The rearrangement uses TRBV10-3 and TRBJ2-7, with TRBD2 identical over 11 bases. Looked up from germline, CDR1 is ENHRY and CDR2 is SYGVKD. Trimming cost V 0 bases and J 6 bases; bases outside gene matches: 13. The CDR3 spans 18 residues. As DNA, the CDR3 is TGTGCCATCAGTGAGTCGTGGTTAGCGGGGGGGGAGCCGGGCGAGCAGTACTTC. Its translation: CAISESWLAGGEPGEQYF.

This chain joins TRBV5-1 and TRBJ2-7; TRBD1 matches at 9 bases. The germline V gene has CDR1 SGHRS and CDR2 YFSETQ. The length of the CDR3 is 15 residues. After removal of 0 bases from V and 2 bases from J, the junction contained 3 bases not matched to a gene. CDR3 DNA: TGCGCCAGCAGCTTGGAAGGACAGGGGACCTACGAGCAGTACTTC. This encodes CASSLEGQGTYEQYF.

The chain carries TRBV20-1 and TRBJ2-3; 11 nucleotides align to TRBD2. From germline, CDR1 is DFQATT and CDR2 SNEGSKA (reference sequence). The CDR3 has 15 amino acids. The J segment lost 2 bases and the V segment lost 5 bases, leaving 6 bases of the junction unmatched. The CDR3 coding sequence is TGCAGTGCTCCCGGACTAGCGGGCCTCACAGATACGCAGTATTTT. Its protein is CSAPGLAGLTDTQYF.

This clonotype has a count of ten or more. The chain recombines TRBV11-1 with TRBJ2-1; 10 nucleotides agree with TRBD2. This CDR3 spans 17 amino acids. With 6 bases clipped from V and 6 bases from J, the junction kept 14 bases outside the gene matches. Germline loops: CDR1 SGHAT, CDR2 FQDESV (reference sequence). CDR3 bases: TGTGCCAGCAGGAGCCTCGTAGCGGGGGGTAGTGGCAATGAGCAGTTCTTC. Protein product: CASRSLVAGGSGNEQFF.

The rearrangement uses TRBV7-2 and TRBJ1-2; D may be TRBD1 (6 bases). This CDR3 has 15 amino acids. Germline V gene data show CDR1 as SGHTA and CDR2 as FQGNSA. With 6 bases removed from V and 4 bases from J, the gap between germline ends came to 18 bases. In DNA form, the CDR3 reads TGTGCCAGCAGTGAGGGGGGTAGAGACATCTATGGCTACACCTTC. Its translation is CASSEGGRDIYGYTF.

V usage is TRBV7-8 and J usage is TRBJ2-7, with 9 nucleotides matching TRBD2. Germline V gene lookup returns CDR1 SGHVS and CDR2 FQNEAQ. The V gene end was trimmed by 2 bases and the J gene end by 6 bases; junction bases not matched to a gene: 8. CDR3 length: 15 residues. The CDR3 nucleotides read TGTGCCAGCAGCTTACTCGCGGGAGGGATCGGCGAGCAGTACTTC. Translating gives CASSLLAGGIGEQYF.

The J gene is TRBJ2-2, the V gene TRBV19, with D uncertain. The germline V gene encodes CDR1 LNHDA and CDR2 SQIVND (reference sequence). Trimming pared 9 bases from V and 4 bases from J, leaving 21 bases between. This CDR3 contains 16 residues. The CDR3 region is CASRCHIEVGTGELFF. The CDR3 DNA reads as TGTGCCAGCAGGTGCCACATAGAGGTAGGCACCGGGGAGCTGTTTTTT.

The chain combines TRBV7-9 with TRBJ1-6, with D possibly TRBD1 on 6 matching bases. CDR1 and CDR2 from the germline V gene are SEHNR and FQNEAQ (reference sequence). The CDR3 spans 15 residues. The V end was cut by 6 bases, the J end by 1 base, with 10 bases between. CDR3 region: CASSVTGSYNSPLHF. CDR3 bases: TGTGCCAGCAGTGTAACAGGGTCCTATAATTCACCCCTCCACTTT.

This clonotype occurred many times. The CDR3 reads CASNPGAIGETQYF. CDR3 bases: TGTGCCAGTAATCCGGGGGCTATTGGAGAGACCCAGTACTTC. The chain couples TRBV19 to TRBJ2-5, with D perhaps given as TRBD1 or TRBD2 (6 bases each). Trimming removed 7 bases from V and 4 bases from J, with 16 bases in between. The CDR3 consists of 14 residues. CDR1 and CDR2 from the germline V gene are LNHDA and SQIVND (reference sequence).

This clonotype has a count of ten or more. This chain links TRBV7-8 with TRBJ2-6; either TRBD1 or TRBD2 may fit D (5 bases each). Germline V gene sequence: CDR1 SGHVS, CDR2 FQNEAQ. The CDR3 loop spans 15 amino acids. Trimming shortened V by 2 bases and J by 2 bases, and 7 bases separated the two germline ends. CDR3: CASSLMGAGANVLTF. The CDR3 DNA sequence: TGTGCCAGCAGCTTAATGGGGGCTGGGGCCAACGTCCTGACTTTC.

This clonotype was seen at least ten times. CDR3 in amino acids: CASSELRQGASQQYF. The CDR3 DNA reads as TGTGCCAGCAGTGAGTTAAGACAGGGGGCCTCTCAGCAGTACTTC. The chain joins TRBV2 to TRBJ2-7; TRBD1 matches at 10 bases. CDR1 is SNHLY and CDR2 is FYNNEI in the germline V gene. V lost 3 bases to trimming and J lost 8 bases; unmatched junction nucleotides: 10. The CDR3 is 15 amino acids.

The rearrangement links TRBV25-1 to TRBJ2-7; D is undetermined. V lost 4 bases to trimming and J lost 0 bases, with 16 bases between them. CDR1 is MGHDK, CDR2 SYGVNS, per germline. The CDR3 length is 16 residues. The CDR3 loop reads CASSAHRDEPSYEQYF. CDR3 coding DNA: TGTGCCAGCAGTGCCCACCGAGACGAACCCTCCTACGAGCAGTACTTC.

This clonotype was seen at least ten times. This chain links TRBV6-1 with TRBJ1-1; D is possibly TRBD1 (6 bases). Trimming pared 6 bases from V and 5 bases from J, leaving 16 bases between. Germline assignment: CDR1 MNHNS and CDR2 SASEGT. The CDR3 has 14 amino acids. CDR3 nucleotides: TGTGCCAGCAGCCTAAACCTTCAGGGGACTGAAGCTTTCTTT. It specifies CASSLNLQGTEAFF.

This clonotype was found many times. CDR3 sequence reads: CASSSDRDTEAFF. In DNA, the CDR3 is TGCGCCAGCAGCTCCGACAGGGACACTGAAGCTTTCTTT. This rearrangement joins TRBV5-1 to TRBJ1-1; TRBD1 agrees at 7 bases. V lost 3 bases, J lost 3 bases, and 2 bases stayed unmatched. This CDR3 comprises 13 residues. CDR1 and CDR2 (germline): SGHRS, YFSETQ. The variable domain in full, completed from reference TRBV5-1 and TRBJ1-1, reads KAGVTQTPRYLIKTRGQQVTLSCSPISGHRSVSWYQQTPGQGLQFLFEYFSETQRNKGNFPGRFSGRQFSNSRSEMNVSTLELGDSALYLCASSSDRDTEAFFGQGTRLTVV.

This clonotype was picked up many times. V usage is TRBV11-1 and J usage is TRBJ1-2, with a tentative D call TRBD1 (5 bases). The CDR3 extends over 14 amino acids. Trimming took 5 bases from V and 6 from J, leaving 16 bases between them. In germline, CDR1 is SGHAT, CDR2 FQDESV (reference sequence). CDR3 protein: CASSGGDSQHGYTF. In nucleotides, the CDR3 is TGTGCCAGCAGCGGCGGGGACTCGCAGCATGGCTACACCTTC.

The chain uses TRBV7-9 and TRBJ2-7; no clear D. The CDR3 spans 12 residues. Per the germline V gene, CDR1 is SEHNR and CDR2 is FQNEAQ (reference sequence). The V and J ends lost 5 bases and 6 bases respectively, with 11 bases between them. For the CDR3, the DNA is TGTGCCAGCAGCCACTATCTGGGCGAGCAGTACTTC. Translating it yields CASSHYLGEQYF.

This clonotype was detected a few times. Since a much larger clone is just one base distant, this may be a read error. The chain has TRBV29-1 and TRBJ1-2; 8 nucleotides agree with TRBD1. Germline lookup yields CDR1 SQVTM and CDR2 ANQGSEA. The CDR3 length is 12 residues. CDR3 DNA sequence: TGCAGCGTCTCAGGGGGCGAGTGGGGCTACGCCTTC. It translates to CSVSGGEWGYAF.

The chain uses TRBV10-3 and TRBJ1-4; TRBD1 aligns across 7 bases. The CDR3 covers 14 residues. V was pared by 3 bases and J by 7 bases, with 5 bases of the junction left unmatched. Germline CDR1 reads ENHRY; CDR2 reads SYGVKD. Here the CDR3 DNA reads TGTGCCATCAGTGATCCAGGGGGTGTTGAAAAACTGTTTTTT. Its protein product is CAISDPGGVEKLFF.

This clonotype has ten or more counts. The chain uses TRBV7-9 and TRBJ2-3, with 10 bases lining up with TRBD1. V was pared by 6 bases and J by 5 bases, with 5 bases of the junction left unmatched. This CDR3 has 14 residues. Germline V lookup: CDR1 SEHNR, CDR2 FQNEAQ (reference sequence). CDR3 region: CASSWDRGEDTQYF. In nucleotides, the CDR3 is TGTGCCAGCAGTTGGGACAGGGGTGAAGATACGCAGTATTTT.

The chain joins TRBV10-3 to TRBJ1-4; D is undetermined. Trimming took 0 bases from V and 7 from J, leaving 3 bases between them. The CDR3 has 12 amino acids. Germline CDR1 reads ENHRY; CDR2 reads SYGVKD. In DNA form, the CDR3 reads TGTGCCATCAGTGAGTCATCTGAAAAACTGTTTTTT. It specifies CAISESSEKLFF.